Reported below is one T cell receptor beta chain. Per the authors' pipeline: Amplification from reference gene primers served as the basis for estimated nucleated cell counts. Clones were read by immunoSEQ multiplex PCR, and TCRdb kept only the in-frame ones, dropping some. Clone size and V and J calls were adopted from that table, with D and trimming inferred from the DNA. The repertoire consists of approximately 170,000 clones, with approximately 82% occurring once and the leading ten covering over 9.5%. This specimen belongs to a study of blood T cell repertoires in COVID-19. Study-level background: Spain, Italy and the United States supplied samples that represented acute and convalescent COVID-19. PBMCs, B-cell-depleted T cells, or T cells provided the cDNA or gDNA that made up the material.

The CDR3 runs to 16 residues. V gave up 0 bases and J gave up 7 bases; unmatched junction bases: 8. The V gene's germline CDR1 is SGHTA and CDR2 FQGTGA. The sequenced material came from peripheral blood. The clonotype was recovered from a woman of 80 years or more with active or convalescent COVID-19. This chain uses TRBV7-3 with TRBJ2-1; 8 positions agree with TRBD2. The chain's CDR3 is CASSLTWSGSLNEQFF. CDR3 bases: TGTGCCAGCAGCTTAACGTGGAGCGGGAGTTTGAATGAGCAGTTCTTC.